In its sample, the clone carrying this T cell receptor (beta chain) was seen many times. Its antigen is not identified. Germline CDR1 is KGHSH and CDR2 is LQKENI. The V end lost 3 bases, the J end lost 3 bases, and 11 bases lay between the germline ends. This CDR3 has 14 residues. The data were obtained in a study of regulatory T cells in long-lasting Graves disease. General study points: The work looked only at peripheral blood and did not look at thyroid tissue. Persistent patients had a count of shared public clonotypes (2,741) that exceeded that of new patients (approximately 1,000).

Regarding time point: newly diagnosed GD, antithyroid drugs for less than 3 months. Isolated PBMC RNA provided the starting material for the TCR library. Researchers made TCR beta libraries by using iRepertoire HTBI primers and running Arm-PCR on CDR3 regions. Via MiXCR, TCRdb re-called the multiplex PCR reads, giving one row per CDR3 protein. Here the sample spans about half a million distinct CDR3 sequences, around 13% being singletons. These same data were also listed under a study on T cells in Graves' hyperthyroidism and ophthalmopathy. Per that paper: Patients with uncontrolled infections, other autoimmune diseases, pregnancy or lactation were excluded. First-round RT-PCR with HTBI primers amplified the TCR CDR3 region.

The sample consisted of peripheral blood mononuclear cells (PBMCs), taken at new diagnosis, from a patient treated with antithyroid drugs. The rearrangement links TRBV18 to TRBJ1-1; tentative D call: TRBD1 (6 bases). The sequence derives from a woman aged 30 to 39 with Graves disease. The CDR3 loop is CASSPWGADTEAFF. The CDR3 DNA is TGTGCCAGCTCACCGTGGGGGGCGGACACTGAAGCTTTCTTT. Drawing the rest from reference TRBV18 and TRBJ1-1, the complete variable domain is NAGVMQNPRHLVRRRGQEARLRCSPMKGHSHVYWYRQLPEEGLKFMVYLQKENIIDESGMPKERFSAEFPKEGPSILRIQQVVRGDSAAYFCASSPWGADTEAFFGQGTRLTVV.